This T cell receptor (beta chain) was profiled in a study of blood T cell repertoires in COVID-19. In the study overall: Some COVID-19 samples were acute and others convalescent; all came from the United States, Italy and Spain. The cDNA or gDNA used as material had been derived from T cells, B-cell-depleted T cells, or PBMCs.

Authors' methods: Amplification of reference gene primers provided the estimated nucleated cell counts. The assay was immunoSEQ multiplex PCR, and TCRdb's table has in-frame clones only and misses some. From that table come the V and J calls and clone size; the DNA was used to work out D and trimming. The sample yields around 200,000 clones, roughly nine tenths seen once. The CDR3 length is 18 residues. Germline CDR1 is MNHEY and CDR2 is SMNVEV (reference sequence). V lost 2 bases to trimming and J lost 6 bases; unmatched junction nucleotides: 11. The TCR was taken from a man in his 70s with active or convalescent COVID-19. The chain has TRBV27 and TRBJ2-1, with 12 bases that match TRBD2. Sequenced material: peripheral blood. The CDR3 bases are TGTGCCAGCAGTTTACTTCTAGCGGGGGGGCCTGGAGTCAATGAGCAGTTCTTC. Translating it yields CASSLLLAGGPGVNEQFF.